This entry lists 25 T cell receptor beta chains sequenced from one sample in a study of T cell responses to AZD1222 COVID-19 vaccine. Clones were sequenced by immunoSEQ multiplex PCR, and TCRdb holds only the in-frame ones, with some missing. The table includes roughly 170,000 clones, 90% to 95% detected once. The material sequenced was peripheral blood, taken 28 days after the second AZD1222 dose. These receptors came from an adult who received the AZD1222 COVID-19 vaccine.

This clone is deemed medium-sized (0.01 to 0.1%). This rearrangement joins TRBV6-2 or TRBV6-3 to TRBJ2-7; TRBD1 aligns across 7 bases. J lost 0 bases, V lost 2 bases, and 4 bases had no gene match. CDR1 and CDR2 from the germline V gene are MNHEY and SVGEGT. The CDR3 loop spans 15 amino acids. The CDR3 protein is CASSYDSGGSYEQYF. The CDR3 DNA reads as TGTGCCAGCAGTTACGATTCAGGGGGCTCCTACGAGCAGTACTTC.

V and J are TRBV28 and TRBJ1-6; 8 bases are a match to TRBD1. Germline loops: CDR1 MDHEN, CDR2 SYDVKM. The CDR3 sequence is 17 residues long. V dropped 6 bases and J dropped 10; count of bases not matched to a gene: 17. In nucleotides, the CDR3 is TGTGCCAGCAGCTTAATTGCAGGTACAGGGGGTCGGTCACCCCTCCACTTT. The encoded protein is CASSLIAGTGGRSPLHF.

The chain employs TRBV10-2 and TRBJ2-7, with a possible D match to TRBD1 (7 bases). The V end lost 2 bases, the J end lost 2 bases, and 13 bases lay between the germline ends. The CDR3 spans 15 residues. Germline V CDR1 and CDR2: WSHSY, SAAADI. In nucleotides, the CDR3 is TGCGCCAGCAGTGAGGTTTGGAGGGGGCCCTACGAGCAGTACTTC. Protein product: CASSEVWRGPYEQYF.

The chain is built from TRBV7-8 and TRBJ1-5, with 7 bases fitting TRBD1. This CDR3 spans 14 amino acids. V shed 5 bases and J 3 bases; nucleotides not matched to a gene: 4. Germline values: CDR1 SGHVS, CDR2 FQNEAQ. CDR3 sequence: CASSPGTDNQPQHF. The CDR3 region has the DNA TGTGCCAGCAGCCCGGGGACAGACAATCAGCCCCAGCATTTT.

This chain joins TRBV11-1 and TRBJ2-1; 10 positions match TRBD2. The CDR3 consists of 15 residues. Germline values: CDR1 SGHAT, CDR2 FQDESV (reference sequence). Trimming took 5 bases from V and 0 from J; bases not matched to a gene: 1. DNA for the CDR3: TGTGCCAGCAGCCCTAGCGGGAGCTCCTACAATGAGCAGTTCTTC. Protein: CASSPSGSSYNEQFF.

The CDR3 sequence: CASSPGGQGSSEAFF. The CDR3 DNA follows: TGTGCCAGCAGCCCGGGGGGACAGGGGTCCTCTGAAGCTTTCTTT. The J gene is TRBJ1-1, the V gene TRBV7-2; 10 bases are shared with TRBD1. This CDR3 comprises 15 residues. Germline V gene data show CDR1 as SGHTA and CDR2 as FQGNSA. J gave up 6 bases and V 5 bases, and 9 bases lay outside the gene matches.

CDR3: CSVCLGGNTEAFF. CDR3 nucleotide sequence: TGCAGCGTTTGTCTTGGGGGTAACACTGAAGCTTTCTTT. The V call is TRBV29-1, the J call TRBJ1-1; D is possibly TRBD1 (5 bases). Looked up from germline, CDR1 is SQVTM and CDR2 is ANQGSEA. The CDR3 sequence is 13 residues long. V gave up 5 bases and J gave up 2 bases, with 12 bases separating them.

V usage is TRBV6-4 and J usage is TRBJ1-2; no clear D. The germline CDR1 and CDR2 sequences are MRHNA and SNTAGT. The germline V and J ends were trimmed by 4 bases and 9 bases, with 18 bases remaining between them. The CDR3 extends over 14 amino acids. CDR3 nucleotide sequence: TGTGCCAGCAGTGCCGACGGGGAAAAGGATAGCTACACCTTC. Translating gives CASSADGEKDSYTF.

The table lists this clone with a few counts. The rearrangement links TRBV6-1 to TRBJ1-5; D not certain. Trimming removed 3 bases from V and 1 base from J, with 1 base in between. The CDR3 contains 12 residues. From germline, CDR1 is MNHNS and CDR2 SASEGT. The chain's CDR3 is CASSDSNQPQHF. The CDR3 DNA is TGTGCCAGCAGTGACAGCAATCAGCCCCAGCATTTT.

J is TRBJ2-7 and V is TRBV6-5, with D uncertain. Trimming took 10 bases from V and 0 from J, leaving 10 bases between them. The length of the CDR3 is 12 residues. Looked up from germline, CDR1 is MNHEY and CDR2 is SVGAGI. The CDR3 sequence is CATGPSSYEQYF. The CDR3 nucleotides are TGTGCCACCGGTCCTAGCTCCTACGAGCAGTACTTC.

This clone was counted only a few times. This chain uses TRBV4-3 with TRBJ1-6, with D uncertain. V was shortened by 0 bases and J by 10 bases, with 7 bases between the two germline ends. The CDR3 sequence is 13 residues long. The germline V gene encodes CDR1 LGHNA and CDR2 YSLEER. CDR3 loop: CASSQEDGSPLHF. CDR3 coding DNA: TGCGCCAGCAGCCAAGAAGATGGGTCACCCCTCCACTTT.

DNA of the CDR3: TGTGCCTGGAGTGGATCCGGCCCTGAAGGCACTGAAGCTTTCTTT. Protein: CAWSGSGPEGTEAFF. The rearrangement links TRBV30 to TRBJ1-1, with D uncertain. Between the trimmed V and J ends, which lost 1 base and 4 bases, there was a span of 16 bases. CDR1 and CDR2 (germline): GTSNPN, SVGIG (reference sequence). CDR3 length: 15 residues.

The rearrangement joins TRBV4-3 to TRBJ1-2; possible D gene TRBD1, 5 bases. Between the trimmed V and J ends, which lost 2 bases and 3 bases, there was a span of 13 bases. The CDR3 extends over 15 amino acids. Germline V gene data show CDR1 as LGHNA and CDR2 as YSLEER. For the CDR3, the DNA is TGCGCCAGCAGCCAATTTCGGGGAGGGGACTATGGCTACACCTTC. Translating it yields CASSQFRGGDYGYTF.

As DNA, the CDR3 is TGTGCCAGCAGCTTTCAGACTAGCCGAGATACGCAGTATTTT. Residues: CASSFQTSRDTQYF. The genes are TRBV5-8 and TRBJ2-3; 7 nucleotides line up with TRBD2. This CDR3 is 14 amino acids long. Looked up from germline, CDR1 is SGHTS and CDR2 is YDEGEE. After removal of 2 bases from V and 5 bases from J, the junction contained 5 bases not matched to a gene. Using reference TRBV5-8 and TRBJ2-3 for the parts outside the CDR3, the full variable domain is EAGVTQSPTHLIKTRGQQATLRCSPISGHTSVYWYQQALGLGLQFLLWYDEGEERNRGNFPPRFSGRQFPNYSSELNVNALELEDSALYLCASSFQTSRDTQYFGPGTRLTVL.

The chain couples TRBV7-3 to TRBJ2-1, with 7 bases identical to TRBD2. CDR1 and CDR2 from the germline V gene are SGHTA and FQGTGA. The J segment lost 3 bases and the V segment lost 2 bases, leaving 4 bases of the junction unmatched. This CDR3 has 15 residues. The CDR3 loop is CASSLRASGYNEQFF. CDR3 bases: TGTGCCAGCAGCTTACGGGCTAGCGGCTACAATGAGCAGTTCTTC.

The chain employs TRBV6-5 and TRBJ2-7; D gene unclear. Trimming removed 6 bases from V and 0 bases from J, with 9 bases in between. CDR1 is MNHEY and CDR2 is SVGAGI in the germline V gene. This CDR3 is 13 amino acids long. CDR3 region: CASSPRSSYEQYF. CDR3 sequence (DNA): TGTGCCAGCAGCCCCAGGAGCTCCTACGAGCAGTACTTC.

The chain joins TRBV6-1 to TRBJ2-2, with TRBD2 identical over 11 bases. Unmatched junction bases numbered 9, after V lost 4 bases and J lost 5 bases. The CDR3 is made up of 17 amino acids. Germline loops: CDR1 MNHNS, CDR2 SASEGT. The CDR3 region has the DNA TGTGCCAGCAGTGCAACTAGCGGGGGAACCGAGACCGGGGAGCTGTTTTTT. Its protein product is CASSATSGGTETGELFF.

The chain uses TRBV11-3 and TRBJ2-7; D gene unclear. Germline V gives CDR1 SGHNT, CDR2 YENEEA. The CDR3 has 13 amino acids. Trimming left V 1 base short and J 3 bases short, with 7 bases between. This CDR3 is CASSLAGIYEQYF. CDR3 coding DNA: TGTGCCAGCAGCTTAGCAGGTATCTACGAGCAGTACTTC. The whole variable domain, filled in from reference TRBV11-3 and TRBJ2-7, reads EAGVVQSPRYKIIEKKQPVAFWCNPISGHNTLYWYLQNLGQGPELLIRYENEEAVDDSQLPKDRFSAERLKGVDSTLKIQPAELGDSAVYLCASSLAGIYEQYFGPGTRLTVT.

The sample holds a few counts of this clone. CDR3 sequence: CASSFVGNTIYF. The DNA of the CDR3 is TGTGCCAGCAGTTTCGTCGGAAACACCATATATTTT. The rearrangement links TRBV28 to TRBJ1-3, with D hard to call. The CDR3 spans 12 residues. The V end lost 3 bases, the J end lost 4 bases, and 4 bases lay between the germline ends. Germline CDR1 is MDHEN and CDR2 is SYDVKM.

V is TRBV6-5 and J is TRBJ1-4, with TRBD1 matching over 7 bases. The CDR3 runs 15 residues. Germline V gene lookup returns CDR1 MNHEY and CDR2 SVGAGI. V lost 7 bases to trimming and J lost 5 bases; unmatched junction nucleotides: 10. The CDR3 DNA reads TGTGCCAGCATTTTCGCTTGGGGACAGAATGAAAAACTGTTTTTT. It translates to CASIFAWGQNEKLFF.

The chain uses TRBV29-1 and TRBJ2-1; D uncertain. CDR3 length: 12 amino acids. Germline V gene lookup returns CDR1 SQVTM and CDR2 ANQGSEA. V lost 0 bases and J 8 bases, leaving 8 bases between the germline ends. The chain's CDR3 is CSVEDPSDEQFF. CDR3 DNA sequence: TGCAGCGTTGAAGACCCCTCTGATGAGCAGTTCTTC.

Here the CDR3 DNA reads TGTGCCAGTAGTATCGGGGCAGGGACCTCCTACAATGAGCAGTTCTTC. It yields the protein CASSIGAGTSYNEQFF. The chain has TRBV19 and TRBJ2-1; D could derive from TRBD1 or TRBD2 (5 bases each). This CDR3 spans 16 amino acids. Deletions cut 3 bases from V and 0 bases from J, with 12 bases between. Germline loops: CDR1 LNHDA, CDR2 SQIVND (reference sequence).

V gene TRBV18 combines with J gene TRBJ2-1, with D uncertain. The germline V gene has CDR1 KGHSH and CDR2 LQKENI. V was shortened by 6 bases and J by 5 bases, with 14 bases between the two germline ends. This CDR3 region has 14 residues. The CDR3 sequence is CASSPFARNNEQFF. DNA of the CDR3: TGTGCCAGCTCCCCATTCGCCCGCAACAATGAGCAGTTCTTC.

V usage is TRBV12-3 or TRBV12-4 and J usage is TRBJ1-3; no reliable D call. There are 12 residues in the CDR3. V lost 3 bases to trimming and J lost 4 bases, with 4 bases between them. Here the CDR3 DNA reads TGTGCCAGCAGTTTGTTCGGAAACACCATATATTTT. As protein: CASSLFGNTIYF.

The DNA of the CDR3 is TGTGCCAGCAGCCGGACTAGCGGGGCCCAAGAGACCCAGTACTTC. Translating it yields CASSRTSGAQETQYF. The rearrangement links TRBV7-2 to TRBJ2-5; 12 bases line up with TRBD2. The germline V gene encodes CDR1 SGHTA and CDR2 FQGNSA. CDR3 length: 15 residues. The V segment lost 5 bases and the J segment 1 base; nucleotides outside the gene matches: 2.